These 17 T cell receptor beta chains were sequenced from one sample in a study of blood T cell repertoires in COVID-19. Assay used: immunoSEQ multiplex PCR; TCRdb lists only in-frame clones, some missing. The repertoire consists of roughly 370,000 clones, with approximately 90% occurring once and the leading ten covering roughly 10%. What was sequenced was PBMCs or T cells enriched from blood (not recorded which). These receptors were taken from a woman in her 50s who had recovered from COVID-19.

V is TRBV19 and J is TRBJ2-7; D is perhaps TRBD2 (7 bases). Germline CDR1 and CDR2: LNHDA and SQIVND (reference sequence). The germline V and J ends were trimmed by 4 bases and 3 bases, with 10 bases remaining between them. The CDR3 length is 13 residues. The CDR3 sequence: CASSREGGYEQYF. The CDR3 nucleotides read TGTGCCAGTAGTAGGGAGGGGGGCTACGAGCAGTACTTC.

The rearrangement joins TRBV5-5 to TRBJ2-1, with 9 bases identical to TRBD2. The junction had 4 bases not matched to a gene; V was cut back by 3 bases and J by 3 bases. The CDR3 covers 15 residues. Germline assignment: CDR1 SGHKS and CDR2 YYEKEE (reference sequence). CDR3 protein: CASSWRLADYNEQFF. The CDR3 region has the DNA TGTGCCAGCAGCTGGAGACTAGCGGACTACAATGAGCAGTTCTTC.

This CDR3 is CASSSHQAFGSSVKETQYF. DNA for the CDR3: TGTGCCAGCAGCTCCCACCAAGCTTTCGGGTCTAGTGTAAAAGAGACCCAGTACTTC. The J gene is TRBJ2-5, the V gene TRBV7-2; D is uncertain. This CDR3 has 19 amino acids. The germline gives CDR1 SGHTA, CDR2 FQGNSA. The ends were cut back, 4 bases at V and 3 bases at J, with 27 bases in the middle.

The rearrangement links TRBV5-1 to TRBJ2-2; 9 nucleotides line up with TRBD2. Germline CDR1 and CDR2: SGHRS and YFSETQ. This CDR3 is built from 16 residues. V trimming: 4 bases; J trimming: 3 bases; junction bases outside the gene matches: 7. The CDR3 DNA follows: TGCGCCAGCAGCGTTAGCGGGGGTCCCCACACCGGGGAGCTGTTTTTT. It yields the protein CASSVSGGPHTGELFF.

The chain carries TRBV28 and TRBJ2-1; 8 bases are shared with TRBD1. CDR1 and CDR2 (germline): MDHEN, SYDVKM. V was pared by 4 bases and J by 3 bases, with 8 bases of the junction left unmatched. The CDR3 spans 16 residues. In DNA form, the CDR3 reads TGTGCCAGCAGTTCCAGGACAGGGTTGAACTACAATGAGCAGTTCTTC. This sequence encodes CASSSRTGLNYNEQFF.

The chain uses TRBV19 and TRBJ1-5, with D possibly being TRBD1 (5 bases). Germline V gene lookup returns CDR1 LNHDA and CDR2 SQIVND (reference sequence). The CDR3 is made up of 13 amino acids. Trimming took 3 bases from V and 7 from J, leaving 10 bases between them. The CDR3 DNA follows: TGTGCCAGTAGTATTGGCAGGGCCCAGCCCCAGCATTTT. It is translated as CASSIGRAQPQHF.

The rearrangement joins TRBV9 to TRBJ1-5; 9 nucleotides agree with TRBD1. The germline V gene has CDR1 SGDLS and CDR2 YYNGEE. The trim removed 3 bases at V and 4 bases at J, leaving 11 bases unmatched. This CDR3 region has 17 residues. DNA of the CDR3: TGTGCCAGCAGCGAGATGCACTACAGGGGGCCGAATCAGCCCCAGCATTTT. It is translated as CASSEMHYRGPNQPQHF.

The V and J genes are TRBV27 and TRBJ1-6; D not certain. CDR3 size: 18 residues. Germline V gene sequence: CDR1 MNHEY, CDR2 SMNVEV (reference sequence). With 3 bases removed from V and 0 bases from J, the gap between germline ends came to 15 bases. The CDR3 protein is CASSFGQRSSSYNSPLHF. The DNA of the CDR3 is TGTGCCAGCAGTTTCGGCCAGCGCAGTAGCTCCTATAATTCACCCCTCCACTTT.

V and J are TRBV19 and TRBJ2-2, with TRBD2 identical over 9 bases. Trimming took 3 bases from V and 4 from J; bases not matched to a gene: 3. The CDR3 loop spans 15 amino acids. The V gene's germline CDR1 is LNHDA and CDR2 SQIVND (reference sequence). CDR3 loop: CASSISGGLTGELFF. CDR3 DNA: TGTGCCAGTAGTATTAGCGGGGGACTCACCGGGGAGCTGTTTTTT.

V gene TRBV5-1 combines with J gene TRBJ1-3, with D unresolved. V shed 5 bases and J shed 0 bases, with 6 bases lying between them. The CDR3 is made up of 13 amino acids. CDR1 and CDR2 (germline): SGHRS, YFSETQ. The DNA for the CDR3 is TGCGCCAGCAGAGATAGCTCTGGAAACACCATATATTTT. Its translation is CASRDSSGNTIYF.

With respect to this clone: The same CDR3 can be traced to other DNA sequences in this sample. CDR3 in DNA: TGCAGCGCGGGACAGGGGCTCAACACTGAAGCTTTCTTT. As protein: CSAGQGLNTEAFF. The chain recombines TRBV29-1 with TRBJ1-1, with 10 bases matching TRBD1. J lost 2 bases, V lost 7 bases, and 4 bases had no gene match. The germline gives CDR1 SQVTM, CDR2 ANQGSEA. The CDR3 totals 13 residues.

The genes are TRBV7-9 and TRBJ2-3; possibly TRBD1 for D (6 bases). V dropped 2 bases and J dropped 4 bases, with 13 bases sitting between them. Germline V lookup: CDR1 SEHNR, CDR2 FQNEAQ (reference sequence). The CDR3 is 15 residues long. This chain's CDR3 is CASSLSQGLADTQYF. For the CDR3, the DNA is TGTGCCAGCAGCTTAAGCCAGGGGTTGGCAGATACGCAGTATTTT.

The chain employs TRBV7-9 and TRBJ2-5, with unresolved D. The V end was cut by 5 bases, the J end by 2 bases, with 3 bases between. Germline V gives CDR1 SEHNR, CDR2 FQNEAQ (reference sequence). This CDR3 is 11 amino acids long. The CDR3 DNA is TGTGCCAGCAGCCTGCAAGAGACCCAGTACTTC. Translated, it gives CASSLQETQYF.

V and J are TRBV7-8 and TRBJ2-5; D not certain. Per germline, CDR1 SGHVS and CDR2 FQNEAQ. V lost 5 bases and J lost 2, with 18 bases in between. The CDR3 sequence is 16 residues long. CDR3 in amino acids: CASSPLISSGQETQYF. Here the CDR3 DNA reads TGTGCCAGCAGCCCACTAATTTCCAGTGGTCAAGAGACCCAGTACTTC.

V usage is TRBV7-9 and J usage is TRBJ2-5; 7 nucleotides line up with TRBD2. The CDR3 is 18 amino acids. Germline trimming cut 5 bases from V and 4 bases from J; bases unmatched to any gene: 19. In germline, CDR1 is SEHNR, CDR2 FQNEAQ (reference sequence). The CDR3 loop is CASSQLRGAGPGGETQYF. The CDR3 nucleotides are TGTGCCAGCAGCCAGCTTCGAGGAGCGGGGCCTGGGGGAGAGACCCAGTACTTC.

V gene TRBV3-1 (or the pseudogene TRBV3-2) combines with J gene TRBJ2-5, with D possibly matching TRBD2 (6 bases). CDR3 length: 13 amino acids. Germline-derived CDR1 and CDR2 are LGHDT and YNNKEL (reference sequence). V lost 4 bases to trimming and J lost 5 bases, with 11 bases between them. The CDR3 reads CASSPTSMETQYF. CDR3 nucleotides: TGTGCCAGCAGCCCGACTAGTATGGAGACCCAGTACTTC.

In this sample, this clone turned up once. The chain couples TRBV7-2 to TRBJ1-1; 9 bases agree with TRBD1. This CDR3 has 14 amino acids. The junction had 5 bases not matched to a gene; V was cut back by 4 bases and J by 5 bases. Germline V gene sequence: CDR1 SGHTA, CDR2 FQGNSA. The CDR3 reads CASSSQGALTEAFF. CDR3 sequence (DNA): TGTGCCAGCAGCTCACAGGGGGCTCTGACTGAAGCTTTCTTT. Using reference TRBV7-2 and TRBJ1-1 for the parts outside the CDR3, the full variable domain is GAGVSQSPSNKVTEKGKDVELRCDPISGHTALYWYRQSLGQGLEFLIYFQGNSAPDKSGLPSDRFSAERTGGSVSTLTIQRTQQEDSAVYLCASSSQGALTEAFFGQGTRLTVV.